These T cell receptor beta chains were read from a single sample in a study of brain T cells in children with intractable seizures. Assay: immunoSEQ multiplex PCR; the TCRdb copy retains only in-frame clones and omits some. The data show 300,000 to 400,000 clones, over 90% seen once. The starting material was peripheral blood, obtained less than 6 months after surgery. The receptors were gathered from a boy in the first two years of life with tuberous sclerosis and intractable seizures. CDR3s include the opening cysteine and the closing phenylalanine or tryptophan. D genes are given only for firm matches. The size field is filled for only some rows; it gives once, few, many or a size class.

v_call	clone_size	j_call	d_call	cdr3_nt	cdr3_aa
TRBV2	NA	TRBJ1-2	NA	TGTGCCAGCACGATAAATCTTGGGGGCGCAAACTATGGCTACACCTTC	CASTINLGGANYGYTF
TRBV7-2	NA	TRBJ1-5	NA	TGTGCCAGCAGCCTAGAACAGGGCCCCAATCAGCCCCAGCATTTT	CASSLEQGPNQPQHF
TRBV27	NA	TRBJ2-6	TRBD2	TGTGCCAGCAGTTTGCTAGCGGGAAGAAGGATGAGGTCTGGGGCCAACGTCCTGACTTTC	CASSLLAGRRMRSGANVLTF
TRBV11-2	once	TRBJ1-4	NA	TGTGCCAGCAGCTTAGCCGGGGGGTCTAATGAAAAACTGTTTTTT	CASSLAGGSNEKLFF
TRBV4-1	NA	TRBJ1-4	TRBD1	TGCGCCAGCAGCCAAGGGACAGGGGATGAAAAACTGTTTTTT	CASSQGTGDEKLFF
TRBV11-3	NA	TRBJ2-1	NA	TGTGCCAGCAGCTCGTCTGGATTGCGGTACTACAATGAGCAGTTCTTC	CASSSSGLRYYNEQFF
TRBV7-9	NA	TRBJ2-1	NA	TGTGCCAGCGGGGCTAGCGACAATGAGCAGTTCTTC	CASGASDNEQFF
TRBV29-1	once	TRBJ1-2	NA	TGCAGCGTTGAAGACCTGGGACAAGGTCCGGGTGGCTACACCTTC	CSVEDLGQGPGGYTF
TRBV4-1	NA	TRBJ2-7	NA	TGCGCCAGCAGCCAAGATCCAGTCTCAGGCTACGAGCAGTACTTC	CASSQDPVSGYEQYF
TRBV19	NA	TRBJ2-1	NA	TGTGCCAGTAGGGCCAGGGATCAAACCTACAATGAGCAGTTCTTC	CASRARDQTYNEQFF
TRBV12-3/TRBV12-4	NA	TRBJ1-5	NA	TGTGCCAGCAGTTTGTGGGCACATCAGCCCCAGCATTTT	CASSLWAHQPQHF
TRBV7-8	NA	TRBJ2-7	TRBD2	TGTGCCAGCAGCAAAACTAGCGGGAGGACCTCCTACGAGCAGTACTTC	CASSKTSGRTSYEQYF
TRBV9	NA	TRBJ2-2	NA	TGTGCCAGCGGGGCTGAGGCCTCGAGTACCGGGGAGCTGTTTTTT	CASGAEASSTGELFF